This T cell receptor beta chain appears in the sequencing data of a study of regulatory T cells in long-lasting Graves disease. Study as a whole: Graves' cases, newly diagnosed, had used antithyroid drugs under 3 months.

Trimming cost V 6 bases and J 3 bases, with 14 bases left between them. This CDR3 has 14 residues. The germline V gene encodes CDR1 LGHNA and CDR2 YNFKEQ. Whole-study results and caveats: Fewer public clonotypes were shared by new patients (966) than by persistent patients (2,741). Possibly, accuracy suffered from the small sample size.

According to the study, TCR beta libraries were built with iRepertoire HTBI primers and CDR3-region Arm-PCR. TCRdb reprocessed the multiplex PCR reads via MiXCR and lists one record per CDR3 protein. Of roughly 220,000 distinct CDR3 sequences listed, around 18% are singletons. Time point of the sample: newly diagnosed GD, antithyroid drugs for less than 3 months. PBMC-derived RNA was used for the TCR library. This clonotype showed up many times. What it recognizes is unknown. The sequence derives from a female donor with Graves disease. The source material was peripheral blood mononuclear cells (PBMCs), sampled at new diagnosis, from a patient treated with antithyroid drugs. V usage is TRBV4-2 and J usage is TRBJ1-2; D unclear. In nucleotides, the CDR3 is TGTGCCAGCAGTACCTTCGCAGGTGACTATGGCTACACCTTC. Translation: CASSTFAGDYGYTF.